The T cell receptor (beta chain) described here comes from a study of blood T cell repertoires in COVID-19. As for the study in general: Whether acute or convalescent, the COVID-19 samples came from the United States, Italy and Spain. Sources were T cells, B-cell-depleted T cells, or PBMCs; the material itself was cDNA or gDNA.

Germline V lookup: CDR1 MNHNS, CDR2 SASEGT. The CDR3 covers 19 residues. V lost 4 bases to trimming and J lost 0 bases, with 24 bases between them. Under the authors' procedure: The authors estimated nucleated cell counts from reference gene primer amplification. Sequencing used immunoSEQ multiplex PCR; TCRdb keeps in-frame clones, though not all of them. D and trimming were read from the DNA, whereas the V and J calls and clone size are those reported in that table. Of 150,000 to 200,000 clones detected, 80% to 90% appear once; the ten largest clones hold around 3.3%. The TCR comes from a man aged 55 to 69 with acute or convalescent COVID-19. This chain links TRBV6-1 with TRBJ2-5; possibly TRBD2 for D (11 bases). The specimen was peripheral blood. This chain's CDR3 is CASSGQGARGLADQETQYF. In DNA, the CDR3 is TGTGCCAGCAGTGGACAGGGGGCGCGGGGACTAGCGGACCAAGAGACCCAGTACTTC.